The rows below give T cell receptor beta chains drawn from one sample of a study of blood T cell repertoires in COVID-19. Generated by immunoSEQ multiplex PCR, the TCRdb table keeps only in-frame clones and is missing some. Of 100,000 to 150,000 clones listed, approximately 90% were seen once; the top ten hold around 2%. The sequenced sample consisted of peripheral blood. Every receptor here comes from a man aged 50 or older with COVID-19, enrolled during active disease. Each CDR3 is given with its conserved first and last residue. A D gene is named only where the DNA matches it firmly. Some rows mark clone size as missing; the rest say once, few, many or name a class of expanded clone.

clone_size j_call d_call v_call cdr3_aa cdr3_nt
- TRBJ2-7 TRBD2 TRBV6-2/TRBV6-3 CASSGFNRVTSGSYEQYF TGTGCCAGCAGTGGTTTTAATCGTGTGACTAGCGGCTCCTACGAGCAGTACTTC
- TRBJ2-2 - TRBV9 CASSVGSGGGELFF TGTGCCAGCAGCGTAGGATCCGGAGGCGGGGAGCTGTTTTTT
- TRBJ2-3 TRBD1 TRBV6-5 CASSPQGASTDTQYF TGTGCCAGCAGTCCGCAGGGGGCTAGCACAGATACGCAGTATTTT
- TRBJ2-1 TRBD2 TRBV24-1 CATSGSSGSYEQFF TGTGCCACCAGTGGCTCTAGCGGGTCTTACGAGCAGTTCTTC
once TRBJ1-5 - TRBV19 CASSIGRWANSNQPQHF TGTGCCAGTAGTATAGGGAGGTGGGCGAATAGCAATCAGCCCCAGCATTTT
- TRBJ2-1 - TRBV15 CATSRDSFSYNEQFF TGTGCCACCAGCAGAGATAGTTTTTCCTACAATGAGCAGTTCTTC
- TRBJ2-5 TRBD1 TRBV24-1 CATSDLGGTGDQETQYF TGTGCCACCAGTGATTTGGGTGGGACAGGGGATCAAGAGACCCAGTACTTC
once TRBJ2-7 TRBD2 TRBV7-9 CASSLGGLAGHEQYF TGTGCCAGCAGCTTGGGGGGACTAGCGGGGCACGAGCAGTACTTC
- TRBJ2-5 - TRBV6-5 CASTLVVRETQYF TGTGCCAGCACTTTGGTGGTGCGGGAGACCCAGTACTTC
- TRBJ2-5 TRBD1 TRBV7-3 CASSFGQGETQYF TGTGCCAGCAGCTTCGGACAGGGAGAGACCCAGTACTTC
- TRBJ2-1 TRBD2 TRBV27 CASSLRLGTSGYNEQFF TGTGCCAGCAGTTTAAGACTGGGGACTAGCGGCTACAATGAGCAGTTCTTC
- TRBJ1-4 - TRBV9 CASSVGGLNEKLFF TGTGCCAGCAGCGTAGGAGGGTTAAATGAAAAACTGTTTTTT
- TRBJ2-3 TRBD1 TRBV6-4 CASRGQGTTDTQYF TGTGCCAGCAGGGGACAGGGAACCACAGATACGCAGTATTTT
few TRBJ2-2 - TRBV27 CCGRDKNTGELFF TGCTGCGGACGGGACAAGAACACCGGGGAGCTGTTTTTT
- TRBJ2-2 - TRBV27 CASSLGPAGTGELFF TGTGCCAGCAGTTTAGGGCCAGCGGGCACCGGGGAGCTGTTTTTT
- TRBJ1-2 - TRBV21-1 CASSGRRGNYGYTF TGTGCCAGCAGCGGACGAAGGGGTAACTATGGCTACACCTTC
- TRBJ1-6 - TRBV30 CAWRPQGGSYNSPLHF TGTGCCTGGAGGCCCCAAGGGGGATCCTATAATTCACCCCTCCACTTT
- TRBJ2-4 TRBD1 TRBV4-3 CASSQDFGQGADIQYF TGCGCCAGCAGCCAAGATTTCGGACAGGGTGCGGACATTCAGTACTTC
- TRBJ2-2 TRBD1 TRBV6-5 CATGDRLPGELFF TGTGCCACCGGGGACAGACTCCCCGGGGAGCTGTTTTTT
- TRBJ2-1 - TRBV7-2 CASSLVWGPNEQFF TGTGCCAGCAGCTTAGTTTGGGGCCCCAATGAGCAGTTCTTC
- TRBJ2-3 TRBD2 TRBV4-3 CASSQGTGGPLFSTDTQYF TGCGCCAGCAGCCAAGGAACGGGAGGCCCCCTCTTTAGCACAGATACGCAGTATTTT
- TRBJ2-1 TRBD1 TRBV6-1 CASSEVMGQGGLARPFF TGTGCCAGCAGTGAAGTGATGGGACAGGGAGGGCTAGCGAGGCCGTTCTTC
- TRBJ2-1 - TRBV19 CASSIGDSTIRNEQFF TGTGCCAGTAGTATCGGGGACTCCACTATACGGAATGAGCAGTTCTTC
once TRBJ1-5 TRBD1 TRBV6-1 CASSERSPLGTGFNQPQHF TGTGCCAGCAGTGAAAGGTCTCCATTGGGGACAGGGTTTAATCAGCCCCAGCATTTT
- TRBJ1-4 - TRBV9 CASSVNVGGGDEKLFF TGTGCCAGCAGCGTTAACGTTGGAGGGGGGGATGAAAAACTGTTTTTT
once TRBJ2-5 TRBD1 TRBV6-5 CASSLEGTGISETQYF TGTGCCAGCAGTTTAGAAGGGACAGGGATTAGCGAGACCCAGTACTTC
- TRBJ1-3 - TRBV5-5 CASSLSPLDTIYF TGTGCCAGCAGCTTATCTCCACTGGACACCATATATTTT
once TRBJ1-4 - TRBV29-1 CSVTGGAANEKLFF TGCAGCGTTACTGGGGGGGCTGCGAATGAAAAACTGTTTTTT
- TRBJ1-2 - TRBV18 CASSFTDNSNYGYTF TGTGCCAGCTCATTCACTGACAATTCCAACTATGGCTACACCTTC
- TRBJ2-7 TRBD1 TRBV11-2 CASSLGGDRGHEQYF TGTGCCAGCAGCTTAGGTGGGGACAGGGGCCACGAGCAGTACTTC
- TRBJ2-1 TRBD2 TRBV4-2 CASSRNLAGDVNEQFF TGTGCCAGCAGCCGAAATCTAGCGGGAGACGTAAATGAGCAGTTCTTC
- TRBJ1-1 - TRBV19 CASSIVEKSNTEAFF TGTGCCAGTAGTATAGTTGAGAAGTCGAACACTGAAGCTTTCTTT
- TRBJ2-3 - TRBV6-5 CASSGFTDTQYF TGTGCCAGCTCAGGGTTCACAGATACGCAGTATTTT
- TRBJ2-2 TRBD2 TRBV7-2 CASSWDYPNTGELFF TGTGCCAGCAGCTGGGACTACCCGAACACCGGGGAGCTGTTTTTT
- TRBJ2-1 - TRBV9 CASSVGVQGNEQFF TGTGCCAGCAGCGTTGGGGTCCAGGGGAATGAGCAGTTCTTC
- TRBJ2-3 TRBD2 TRBV5-1 CASSLYSGADTQYF TGCGCCAGCAGCTTGTACAGCGGGGCAGATACGCAGTATTTT
- TRBJ1-2 - TRBV5-1 CASSLQGPDYGYTF TGCGCCAGCAGCTTGCAGGGTCCGGACTATGGCTACACCTTC
- TRBJ2-7 - TRBV3-1/TRBV3-2 CASSQDLTASYEQYF TGTGCCAGCAGCCAAGATTTGACAGCGTCCTACGAGCAGTACTTC
- TRBJ2-2 TRBD1 TRBV28 CASSLSQGANTGELFF TGTGCCAGCAGTTTGAGTCAGGGGGCTAACACCGGGGAGCTGTTTTTT
- TRBJ2-7 - TRBV12-3/TRBV12-4 CASSLASVGAYF TGTGCCAGCAGTTTAGCGTCGGTAGGAGCGTACTTC
- TRBJ1-1 - TRBV19 CASSIARGGTEAFF TGTGCCAGTAGTATAGCCAGGGGTGGCACTGAAGCTTTCTTT
- TRBJ2-3 - TRBV6-5 CASSYSSSTDTQYF TGTGCCAGCAGTTATTCGTCTAGCACAGATACGCAGTATTTT
- TRBJ1-1 - TRBV11-3 CASSFGGDTEAFF TGTGCCAGCAGCTTCGGGGGTGACACTGAAGCTTTCTTT
- TRBJ2-1 - TRBV11-2 CASSLFGVGNEQFF TGTGCCAGCAGCTTATTCGGGGTAGGGAATGAGCAGTTCTTC
once TRBJ1-1 - TRBV2 CASLSTADTEAFF TGTGCCAGCCTCTCCACAGCTGACACTGAAGCTTTCTTT
- TRBJ2-3 TRBD1 TRBV7-2 CASSRDRGTDTQYF TGTGCCAGCAGCCGGGACAGGGGCACAGATACGCAGTATTTT
- TRBJ2-1 - TRBV7-3 CASSLTSYNEQFF TGTGCCAGCAGCTTAACATCTTACAATGAGCAGTTCTTC
- TRBJ1-2 TRBD1 TRBV6-5 CASSYTPFGTGGGYTF TGTGCCAGCAGTTACACTCCCTTCGGGACAGGGGGTGGCTACACCTTC
- TRBJ2-3 TRBD1 TRBV6-5 CASSTGGGTDTQYF TGTGCCAGCAGCACAGGGGGCGGGACAGATACGCAGTATTTT
- TRBJ1-2 TRBD1 TRBV28 CASRGQGGNYGYTF TGTGCCAGCAGGGGACAGGGGGGTAACTATGGCTACACCTTC
- TRBJ2-1 TRBD2 TRBV7-2 CASSSSRLAGYNEQFF TGTGCCAGCAGCTCAAGCAGGCTAGCGGGGTACAATGAGCAGTTCTTC
- TRBJ1-6 - TRBV5-4 CASSLADRLTLHF TGTGCCAGCAGCTTGGCCGACAGGTTAACCCTCCACTTT
- TRBJ2-3 - TRBV9 CASSAQGRDTQYF TGTGCCAGCAGCGCTCAAGGGAGAGATACGCAGTATTTT
- TRBJ2-2 TRBD2 TRBV11-2 CASSIRAGGARQNTGELFF TGTGCCAGCAGCATCCGAGCGGGAGGAGCCCGTCAGAACACCGGGGAGCTGTTTTTT
- TRBJ1-1 TRBD1 TRBV6-2/TRBV6-3 CASSREGQPSTEAFF TGTGCCAGCAGCCGCGAGGGACAGCCGAGCACTGAAGCTTTCTTT
- TRBJ2-3 - TRBV7-9 CASSYQADTQYF TGTGCCAGCAGCTACCAGGCGGATACGCAGTATTTT